This T cell receptor (beta chain) appears in the sequencing data of a study of blood T cell repertoires in COVID-19. Whole-study context: COVID-19 samples from acute and convalescent phases originated in the United States, Italy and Spain. PBMCs, B-cell-depleted T cells, or T cells were the source of the cDNA or gDNA that made up the material.

Original processing methods: Estimated nucleated cell counts came from reference gene primer amplification. The repertoire was sequenced with immunoSEQ multiplex PCR; TCRdb's copy has only in-frame clones and lacks some. The V and J calls and clone size were taken over from that table, and D and trimming were inferred from the DNA. The sample lists fewer than 500,000 clones, more than 85% occurring once. The CDR3 has 17 residues. Trimming left V 6 bases short and J 9 bases short, with 24 bases between. CDR1 is MNHEY, CDR2 SMNVEV, per germline (reference sequence). This clonotype originated in a woman aged 30 to 39 with acute or convalescent COVID-19. Material for sequencing was peripheral blood. The chain has TRBV27 and TRBJ1-6; no clear D gene. CDR3 sequence: CASRTWSFGLMGSPLHF. Written as DNA, the CDR3 is TGTGCCAGCAGGACTTGGAGTTTCGGATTAATGGGTTCACCCCTCCACTTT.